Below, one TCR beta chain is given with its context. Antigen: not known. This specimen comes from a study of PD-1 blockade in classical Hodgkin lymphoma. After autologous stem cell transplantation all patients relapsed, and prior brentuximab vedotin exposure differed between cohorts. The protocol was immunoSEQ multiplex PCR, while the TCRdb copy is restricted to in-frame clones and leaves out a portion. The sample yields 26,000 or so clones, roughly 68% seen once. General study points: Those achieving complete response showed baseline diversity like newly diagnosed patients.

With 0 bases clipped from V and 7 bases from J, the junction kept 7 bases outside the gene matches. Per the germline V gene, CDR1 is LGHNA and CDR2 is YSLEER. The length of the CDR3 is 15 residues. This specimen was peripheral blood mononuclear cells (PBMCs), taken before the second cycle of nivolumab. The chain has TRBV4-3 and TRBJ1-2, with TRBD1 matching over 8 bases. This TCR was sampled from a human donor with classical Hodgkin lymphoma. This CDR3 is CASSQEEDRVLGYTF. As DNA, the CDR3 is TGCGCCAGCAGCCAAGAAGAGGACAGGGTTCTTGGCTACACCTTC.